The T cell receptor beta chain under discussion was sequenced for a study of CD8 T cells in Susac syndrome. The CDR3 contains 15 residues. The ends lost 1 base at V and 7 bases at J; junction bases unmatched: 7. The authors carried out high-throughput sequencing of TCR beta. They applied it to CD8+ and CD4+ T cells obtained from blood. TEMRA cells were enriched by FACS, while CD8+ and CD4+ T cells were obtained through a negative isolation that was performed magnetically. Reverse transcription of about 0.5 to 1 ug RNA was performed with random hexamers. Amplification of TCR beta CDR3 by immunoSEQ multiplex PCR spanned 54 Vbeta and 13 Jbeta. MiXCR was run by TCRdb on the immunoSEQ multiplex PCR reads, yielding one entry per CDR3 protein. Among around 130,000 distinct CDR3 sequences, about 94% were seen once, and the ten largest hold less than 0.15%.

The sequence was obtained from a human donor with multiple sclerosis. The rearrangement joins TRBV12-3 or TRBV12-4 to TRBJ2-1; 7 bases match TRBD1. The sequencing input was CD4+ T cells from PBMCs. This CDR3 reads CASSLEGQSWNEQFF. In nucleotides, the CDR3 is TGTGCCAGCAGTTTAGAGGGACAGTCTTGGAATGAGCAGTTCTTC.